This TCR beta chain was retrieved from a study of blood T cell repertoires in COVID-19. Across the study: From the United States, Italy and Spain came samples of acute and convalescent COVID-19. The analysed material was cDNA or gDNA that came from T cells, B-cell-depleted T cells, or PBMCs.

The germline V gene encodes CDR1 GTSNPN and CDR2 SVGIG (reference sequence). The CDR3 is 15 amino acids. After removal of 7 bases from V and 2 bases from J, the junction contained 8 bases not matched to a gene. As originally analysed: Nucleated cell counts were estimated from reference gene primer amplification. Only in-frame clones appear in the TCRdb table, and some are missing; sequencing was by immunoSEQ multiplex PCR. V and J calls and clone size are copied from that table; D and trimming were computed from the DNA. The sample has 200,000 to 300,000 clones; more than 75% are singletons. V is TRBV30 and J is TRBJ2-1; 10 bases are a match to TRBD2. This TCR derives from a woman in her 40s with acute COVID-19. Input material: PBMCs or T cells enriched from blood (not recorded which). This CDR3 reads CAFSSGSAAYNEQFF. CDR3 nucleotides: TGTGCCTTTTCTAGCGGGAGTGCGGCCTACAATGAGCAGTTCTTC.